This TCR beta chain was sequenced during a study of identical twins. Findings and caveats of the study: Shared out-of-frame alpha sequences (those common to twins) showed excess low generation probability.

Between the trimmed V and J ends, which lost 8 bases and 5 bases, there was a span of 18 bases. This CDR3 is built from 14 residues. CDR1 and CDR2 from the germline V gene are SEHNR and FQNEAQ (reference sequence). About this clonotype itself: Its antigen is not identified.

TCRdb itself ran the 5' RACE reads through MiXCR, one entry per CDR3 protein. The sample holds nearly 250,000 distinct CDR3 sequences, roughly 7% seen once. Everyone who donated was a healthy Caucasian. The data were also submitted as part of a second study, on yellow fever vaccine responses in identical twins.

This receptor was identified in a woman in her late teens or twenties in good health. This chain uses TRBV7-9 with TRBJ2-5; D may correspond to TRBD1 or TRBD2 (6 bases each). Sequenced sample: memory (CD45RO+) T cells sorted from blood. The CDR3 sequence: CASQEGGLTETQYF. CDR3 DNA: TGTGCCAGCCAGGAGGGGGGCTTAACGGAGACCCAGTACTTC.